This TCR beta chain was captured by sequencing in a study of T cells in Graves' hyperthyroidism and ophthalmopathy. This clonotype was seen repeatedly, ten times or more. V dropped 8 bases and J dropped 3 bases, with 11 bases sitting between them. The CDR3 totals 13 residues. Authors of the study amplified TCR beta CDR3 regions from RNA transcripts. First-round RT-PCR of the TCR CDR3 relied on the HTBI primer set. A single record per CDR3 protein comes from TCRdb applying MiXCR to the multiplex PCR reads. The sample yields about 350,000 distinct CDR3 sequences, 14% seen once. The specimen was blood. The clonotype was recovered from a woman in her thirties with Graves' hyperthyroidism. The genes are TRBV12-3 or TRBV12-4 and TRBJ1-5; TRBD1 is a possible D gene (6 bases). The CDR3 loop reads CASGGQYNQPQHF. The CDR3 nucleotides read TGTGCCAGCGGCGGACAGTACAATCAGCCCCAGCATTTT.